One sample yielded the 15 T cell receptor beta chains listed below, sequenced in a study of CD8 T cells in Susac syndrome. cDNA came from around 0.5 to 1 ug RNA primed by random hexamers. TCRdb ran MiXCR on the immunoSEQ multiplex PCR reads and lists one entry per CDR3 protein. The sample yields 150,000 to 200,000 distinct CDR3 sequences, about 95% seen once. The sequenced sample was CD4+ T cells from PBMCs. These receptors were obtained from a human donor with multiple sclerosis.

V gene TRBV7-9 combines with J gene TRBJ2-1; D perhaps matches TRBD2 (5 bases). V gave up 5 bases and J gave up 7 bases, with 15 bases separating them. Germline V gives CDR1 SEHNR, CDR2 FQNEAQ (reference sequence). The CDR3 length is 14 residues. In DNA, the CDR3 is TGTGCCAGCAGCATTGGAGGTCGAGCTAATGAGCAGTTCTTC. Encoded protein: CASSIGGRANEQFF.

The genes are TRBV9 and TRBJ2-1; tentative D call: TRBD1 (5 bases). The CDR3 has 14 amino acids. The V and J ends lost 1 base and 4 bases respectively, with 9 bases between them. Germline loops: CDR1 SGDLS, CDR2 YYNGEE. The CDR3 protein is CASSVLPGYNEQFF. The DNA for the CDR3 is TGTGCCAGCAGCGTACTCCCAGGGTACAATGAGCAGTTCTTC.

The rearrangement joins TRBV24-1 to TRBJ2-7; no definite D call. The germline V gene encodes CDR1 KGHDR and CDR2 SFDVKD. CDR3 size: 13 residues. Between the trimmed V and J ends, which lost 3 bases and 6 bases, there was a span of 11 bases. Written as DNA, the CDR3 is TGTGCCACCAGTGATGGGGTTTTTGGCGAGCAGTACTTC. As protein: CATSDGVFGEQYF.

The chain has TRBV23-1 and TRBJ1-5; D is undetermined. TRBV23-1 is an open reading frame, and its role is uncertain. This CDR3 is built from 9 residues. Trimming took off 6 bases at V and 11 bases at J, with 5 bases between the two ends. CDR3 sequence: CASSQAQHF. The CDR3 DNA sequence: TGCGCCAGCAGCCAGGCCCAGCATTTT.

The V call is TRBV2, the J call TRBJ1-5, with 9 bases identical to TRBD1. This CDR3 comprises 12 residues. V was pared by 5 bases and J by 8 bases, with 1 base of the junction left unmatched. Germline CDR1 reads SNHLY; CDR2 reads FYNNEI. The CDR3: CASSRTGEPQHF. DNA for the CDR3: TGTGCCAGCAGTCGGACAGGGGAGCCCCAGCATTTT. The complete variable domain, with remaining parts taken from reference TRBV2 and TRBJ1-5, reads EPEVTQTPSHQVTQMGQEVILRCVPISNHLYFYWYRQILGQKVEFLVSFYNNEISEKSEIFDDQFSVERPDGSNFTLKIRSTKLEDSAMYFCASSRTGEPQHFGDGTRLSIL.

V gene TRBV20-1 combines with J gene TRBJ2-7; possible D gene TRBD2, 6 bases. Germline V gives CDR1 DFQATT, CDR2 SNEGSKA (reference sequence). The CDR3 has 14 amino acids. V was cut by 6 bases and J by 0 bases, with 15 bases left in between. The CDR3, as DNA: TGCAGTGCCCACGGGGGTTACGGCTCCTACGAGCAGTACTTC. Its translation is CSAHGGYGSYEQYF.

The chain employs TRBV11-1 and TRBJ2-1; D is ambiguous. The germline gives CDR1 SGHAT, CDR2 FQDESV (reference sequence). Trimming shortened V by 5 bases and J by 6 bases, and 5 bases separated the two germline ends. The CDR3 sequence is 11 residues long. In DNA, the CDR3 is TGTGCCAGCAGCACAAGCAATGAGCAGTTCTTC. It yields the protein CASSTSNEQFF.

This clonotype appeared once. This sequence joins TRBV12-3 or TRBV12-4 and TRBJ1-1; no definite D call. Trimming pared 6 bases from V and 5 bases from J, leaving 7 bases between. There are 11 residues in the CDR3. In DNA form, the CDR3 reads TGTGCCAGCAGAAAATGGACTGAAGCTTTCTTT. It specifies CASRKWTEAFF.

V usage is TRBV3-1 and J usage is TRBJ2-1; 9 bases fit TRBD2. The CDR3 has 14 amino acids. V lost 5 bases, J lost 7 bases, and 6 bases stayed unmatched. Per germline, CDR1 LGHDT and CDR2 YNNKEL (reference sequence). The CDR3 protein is CASSDSGGTNEQFF. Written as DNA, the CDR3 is TGTGCCAGCAGCGATAGCGGGGGAACTAATGAGCAGTTCTTC.

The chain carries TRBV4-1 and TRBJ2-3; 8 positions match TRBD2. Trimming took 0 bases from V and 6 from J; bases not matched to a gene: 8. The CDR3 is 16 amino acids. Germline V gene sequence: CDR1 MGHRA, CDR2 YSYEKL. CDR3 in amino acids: CASSQDYSGSTDTQYF. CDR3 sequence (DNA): TGCGCCAGCAGCCAAGATTACAGCGGGAGTACTGATACGCAGTATTTT.

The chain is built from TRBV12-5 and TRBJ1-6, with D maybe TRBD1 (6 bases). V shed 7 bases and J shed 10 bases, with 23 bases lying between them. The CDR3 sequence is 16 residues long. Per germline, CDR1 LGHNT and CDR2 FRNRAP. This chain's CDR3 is CASDSTGSFLGSPLHF. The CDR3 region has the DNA TGTGCTAGTGACTCGACAGGATCATTTCTTGGGTCACCCCTCCACTTT.

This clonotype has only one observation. CDR3 in DNA: TGTGCCTGGAAGGTAGTCCAGGGCTCCTACGAGCAGTACTTC. The encoded protein is CAWKVVQGSYEQYF. This chain uses TRBV30 with TRBJ2-7; tentatively, D is TRBD1 (5 bases). CDR1 is GTSNPN and CDR2 is SVGIG in the germline V gene (reference sequence). Between the trimmed V and J ends, which lost 4 bases and 0 bases, there was a span of 13 bases. CDR3 length: 14 amino acids.

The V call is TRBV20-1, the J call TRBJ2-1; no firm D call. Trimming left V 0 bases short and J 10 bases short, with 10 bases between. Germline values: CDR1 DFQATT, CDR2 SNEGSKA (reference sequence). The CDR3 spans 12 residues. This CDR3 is CSARDTASEQFF. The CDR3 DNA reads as TGCAGTGCTAGAGATACGGCAAGCGAGCAGTTCTTC.

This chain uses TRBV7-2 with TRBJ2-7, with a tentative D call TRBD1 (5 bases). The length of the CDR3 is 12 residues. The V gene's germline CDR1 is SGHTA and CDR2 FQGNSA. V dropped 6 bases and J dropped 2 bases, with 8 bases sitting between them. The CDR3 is CASSGATYEQYF. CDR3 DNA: TGTGCCAGCAGTGGGGCCACCTACGAGCAGTACTTC.

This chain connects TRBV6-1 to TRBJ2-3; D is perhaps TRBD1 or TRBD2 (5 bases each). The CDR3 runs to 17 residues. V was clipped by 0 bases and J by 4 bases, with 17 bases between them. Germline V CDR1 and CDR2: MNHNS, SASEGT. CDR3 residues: CASSEAKGRLGADTQYF. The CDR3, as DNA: TGTGCCAGCAGTGAAGCGAAGGGACGCCTAGGAGCAGATACGCAGTATTTT.